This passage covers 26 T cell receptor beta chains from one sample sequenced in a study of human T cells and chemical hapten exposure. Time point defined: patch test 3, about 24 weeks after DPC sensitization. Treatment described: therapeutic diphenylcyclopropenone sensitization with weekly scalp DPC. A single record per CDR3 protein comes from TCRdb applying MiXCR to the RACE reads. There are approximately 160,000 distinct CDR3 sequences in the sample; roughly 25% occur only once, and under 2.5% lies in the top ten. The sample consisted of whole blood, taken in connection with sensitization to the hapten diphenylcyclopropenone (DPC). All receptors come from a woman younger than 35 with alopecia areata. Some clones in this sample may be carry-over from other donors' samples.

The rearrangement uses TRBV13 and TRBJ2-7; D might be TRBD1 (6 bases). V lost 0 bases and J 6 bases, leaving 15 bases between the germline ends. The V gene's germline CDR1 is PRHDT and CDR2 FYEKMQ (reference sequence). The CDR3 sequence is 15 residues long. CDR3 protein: CASSLGEGHHGEQYF. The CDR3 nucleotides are TGTGCCAGCAGCTTAGGAGAGGGACACCATGGCGAGCAGTACTTC.

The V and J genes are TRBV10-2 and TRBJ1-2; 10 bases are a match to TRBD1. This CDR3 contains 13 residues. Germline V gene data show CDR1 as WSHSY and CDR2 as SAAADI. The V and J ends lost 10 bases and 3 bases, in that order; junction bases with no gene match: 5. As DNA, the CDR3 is TGCGCCACGGGGACAGGGGCAGACTATGGCTACACCTTC. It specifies CATGTGADYGYTF.

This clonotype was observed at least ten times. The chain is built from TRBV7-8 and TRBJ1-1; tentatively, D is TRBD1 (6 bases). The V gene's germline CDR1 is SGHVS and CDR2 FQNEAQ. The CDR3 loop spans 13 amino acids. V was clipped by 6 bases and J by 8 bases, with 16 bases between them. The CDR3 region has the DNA TGTGCCAGCAGTTATAGGCAGGGGCGAGAAGCTTTCTTT. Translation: CASSYRQGREAFF.

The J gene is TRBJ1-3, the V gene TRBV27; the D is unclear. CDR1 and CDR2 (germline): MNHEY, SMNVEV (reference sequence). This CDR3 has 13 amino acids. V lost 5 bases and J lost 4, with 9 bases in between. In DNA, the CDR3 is TGTGCCAGCAGTCGGTATCGGGGAAACACCATATATTTT. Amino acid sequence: CASSRYRGNTIYF.

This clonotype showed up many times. Here the CDR3 DNA reads TGCAGCGTTGGAATGAGGTCGCCCACCGGGGAGCTGTTTTTT. Translation: CSVGMRSPTGELFF. This sequence joins TRBV29-1 and TRBJ2-2; D unresolved. CDR3 size: 14 residues. CDR1 is SQVTM and CDR2 is ANQGSEA in the germline V gene. V dropped 4 bases and J dropped 4 bases, with 13 bases sitting between them.

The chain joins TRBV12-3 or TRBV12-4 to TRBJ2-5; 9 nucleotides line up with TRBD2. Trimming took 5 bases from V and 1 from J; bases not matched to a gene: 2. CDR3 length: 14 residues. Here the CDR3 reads CASSPSGVQETQYF. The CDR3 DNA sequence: TGTGCCAGCAGTCCTAGCGGGGTCCAAGAGACCCAGTACTTC.

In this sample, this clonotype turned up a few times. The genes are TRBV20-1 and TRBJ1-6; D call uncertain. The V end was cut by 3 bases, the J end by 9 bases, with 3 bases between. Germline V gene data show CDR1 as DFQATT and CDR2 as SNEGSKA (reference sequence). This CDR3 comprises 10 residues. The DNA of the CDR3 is TGCAGTGCTAGTGGTTCACCCCTCCACTTT. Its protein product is CSASGSPLHF.

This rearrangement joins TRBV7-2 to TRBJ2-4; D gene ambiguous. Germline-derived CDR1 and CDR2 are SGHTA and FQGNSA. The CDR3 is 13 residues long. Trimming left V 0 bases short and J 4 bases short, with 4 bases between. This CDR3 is CASSLAGKNIQYF. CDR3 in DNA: TGTGCCAGCAGCTTAGCTGGTAAAAACATTCAGTACTTC.

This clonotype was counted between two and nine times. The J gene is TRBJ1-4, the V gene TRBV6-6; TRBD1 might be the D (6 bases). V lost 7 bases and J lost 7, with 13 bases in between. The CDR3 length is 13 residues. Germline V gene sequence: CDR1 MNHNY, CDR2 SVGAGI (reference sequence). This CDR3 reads CASKGGGTEKLFF. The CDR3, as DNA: TGTGCCAGCAAGGGGGGGGGTACTGAAAAACTGTTTTTT.

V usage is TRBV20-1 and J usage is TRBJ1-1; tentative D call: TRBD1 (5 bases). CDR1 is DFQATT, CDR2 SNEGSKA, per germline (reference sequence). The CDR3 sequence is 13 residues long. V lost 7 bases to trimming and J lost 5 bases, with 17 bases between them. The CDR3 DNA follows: TGCAGTGGGCCGCGGGGGTCCGGGACTGAAGCTTTCTTT. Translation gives CSGPRGSGTEAFF.

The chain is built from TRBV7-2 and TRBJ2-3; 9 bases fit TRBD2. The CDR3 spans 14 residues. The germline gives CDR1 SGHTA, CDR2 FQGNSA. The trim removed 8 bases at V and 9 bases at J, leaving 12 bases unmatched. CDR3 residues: CASAAGGQQGTQYF. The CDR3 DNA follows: TGTGCCAGCGCGGCGGGGGGGCAACAGGGGACGCAGTATTTT.

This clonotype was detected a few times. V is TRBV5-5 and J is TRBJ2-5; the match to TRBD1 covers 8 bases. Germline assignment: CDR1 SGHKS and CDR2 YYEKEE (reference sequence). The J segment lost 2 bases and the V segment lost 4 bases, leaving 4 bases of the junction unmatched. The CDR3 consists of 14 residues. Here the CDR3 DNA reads TGTGCCAGCAGCAATCGACAGGGGCAAGAGACCCAGTACTTC. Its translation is CASSNRQGQETQYF.

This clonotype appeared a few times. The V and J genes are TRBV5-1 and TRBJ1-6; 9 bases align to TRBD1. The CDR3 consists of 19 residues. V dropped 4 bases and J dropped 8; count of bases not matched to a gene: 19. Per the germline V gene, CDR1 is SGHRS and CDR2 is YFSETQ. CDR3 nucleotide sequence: TGCGCCAGCAGCGTACTGCCGGGACAGGGAAACGTCATGGATTCACCCCTCCACTTT. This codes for CASSVLPGQGNVMDSPLHF.

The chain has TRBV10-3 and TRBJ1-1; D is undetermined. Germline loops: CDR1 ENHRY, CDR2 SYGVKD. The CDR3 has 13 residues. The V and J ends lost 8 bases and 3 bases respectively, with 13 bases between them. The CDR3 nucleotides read TGTGCCATCGGCCAAAGGGTAGACACTGAAGCTTTCTTT. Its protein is CAIGQRVDTEAFF.

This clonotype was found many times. Written as DNA, the CDR3 is TGTGCCAGCAGTTACTGGCCAGCAACAGATACGCAGTATTTT. This codes for CASSYWPATDTQYF. The chain carries TRBV6-2 or TRBV6-3 and TRBJ2-3; D is ambiguous. V was cut by 1 base and J by 3 bases, with 8 bases left in between. Germline loops: CDR1 MNHEY, CDR2 SVGEGT. CDR3 length: 14 residues.

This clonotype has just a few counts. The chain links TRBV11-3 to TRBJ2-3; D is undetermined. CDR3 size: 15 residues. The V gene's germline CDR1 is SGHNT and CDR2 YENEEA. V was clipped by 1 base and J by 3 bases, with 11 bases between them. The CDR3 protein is CASSLGRASTDTQYF. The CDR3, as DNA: TGTGCCAGCAGCTTAGGAAGGGCCTCAACAGATACGCAGTATTTT.

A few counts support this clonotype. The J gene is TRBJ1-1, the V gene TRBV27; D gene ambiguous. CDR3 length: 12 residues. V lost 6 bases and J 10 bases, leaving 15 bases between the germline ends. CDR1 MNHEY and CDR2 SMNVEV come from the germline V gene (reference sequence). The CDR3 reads CASRTQQTRAFF. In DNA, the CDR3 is TGTGCCAGCAGAACCCAACAGACCCGAGCTTTCTTT.

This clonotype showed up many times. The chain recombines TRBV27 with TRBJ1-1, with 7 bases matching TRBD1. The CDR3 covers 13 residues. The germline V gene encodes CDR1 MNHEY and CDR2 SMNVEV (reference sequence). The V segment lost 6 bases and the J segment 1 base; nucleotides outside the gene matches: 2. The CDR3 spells CASRRDRNTEAFF. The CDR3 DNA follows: TGTGCCAGCAGACGGGACAGGAACACTGAAGCTTTCTTT.

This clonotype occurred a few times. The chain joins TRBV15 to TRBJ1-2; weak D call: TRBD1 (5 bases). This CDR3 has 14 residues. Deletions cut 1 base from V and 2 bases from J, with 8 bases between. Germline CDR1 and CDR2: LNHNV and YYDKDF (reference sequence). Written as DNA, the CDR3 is TGTGCCACCAGCAGAGCCGGGGGAAACTATGGCTACACCTTC. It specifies CATSRAGGNYGYTF.

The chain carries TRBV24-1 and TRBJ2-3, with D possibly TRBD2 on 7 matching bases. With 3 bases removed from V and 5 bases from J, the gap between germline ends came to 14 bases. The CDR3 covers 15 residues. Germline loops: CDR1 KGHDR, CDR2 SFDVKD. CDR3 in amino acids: CATSDRKGGIDTQYF. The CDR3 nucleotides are TGTGCCACCAGTGATCGCAAGGGGGGGATAGATACGCAGTATTTT.

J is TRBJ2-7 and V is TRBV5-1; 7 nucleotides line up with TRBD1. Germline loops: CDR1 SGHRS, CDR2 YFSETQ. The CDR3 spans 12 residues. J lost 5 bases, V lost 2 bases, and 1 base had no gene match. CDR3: CASSFQGDEQYF. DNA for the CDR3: TGCGCCAGCAGCTTTCAGGGGGACGAGCAGTACTTC.

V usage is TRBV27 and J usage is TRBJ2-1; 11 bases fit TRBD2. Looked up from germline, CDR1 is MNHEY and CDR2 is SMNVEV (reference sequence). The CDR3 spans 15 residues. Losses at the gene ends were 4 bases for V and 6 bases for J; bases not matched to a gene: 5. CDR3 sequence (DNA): TGTGCCAGCAGTTCGGGACTAGCGGTAACCAATGAGCAGTTCTTC. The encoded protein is CASSSGLAVTNEQFF.

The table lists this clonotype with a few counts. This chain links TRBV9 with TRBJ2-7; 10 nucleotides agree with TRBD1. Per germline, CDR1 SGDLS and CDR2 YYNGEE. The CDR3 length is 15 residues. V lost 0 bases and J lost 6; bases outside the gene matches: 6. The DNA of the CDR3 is TGTGCCAGCAGCGTAGCTGCGGACAGGGGGTCCGAGCAGTACTTC. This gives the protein CASSVAADRGSEQYF.

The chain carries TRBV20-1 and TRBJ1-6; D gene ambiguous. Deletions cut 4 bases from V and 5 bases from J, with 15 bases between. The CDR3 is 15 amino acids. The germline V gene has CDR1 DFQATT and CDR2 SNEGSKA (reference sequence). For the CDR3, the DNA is TGCAGTGCTACAAAGACTTGGAGCGATAATTCACCCCTCCACTTT. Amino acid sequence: CSATKTWSDNSPLHF.

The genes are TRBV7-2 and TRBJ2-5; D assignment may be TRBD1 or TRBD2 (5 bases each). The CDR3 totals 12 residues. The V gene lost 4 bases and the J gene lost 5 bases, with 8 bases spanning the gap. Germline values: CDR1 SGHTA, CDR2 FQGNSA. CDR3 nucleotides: TGTGCCAGCAGCTGGGACCCCGAGACCCAGTACTTC. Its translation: CASSWDPETQYF.

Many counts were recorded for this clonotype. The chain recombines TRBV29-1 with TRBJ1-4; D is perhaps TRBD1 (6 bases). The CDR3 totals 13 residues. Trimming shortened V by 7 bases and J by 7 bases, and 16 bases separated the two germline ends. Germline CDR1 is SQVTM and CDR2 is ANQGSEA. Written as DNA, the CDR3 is TGCAGCGGGTGGACAGAGACGGGTGAAAAACTGTTTTTT. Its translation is CSGWTETGEKLFF.